The 30 T cell receptor beta chains below come from one sample, sequenced in a study of metastatic and nonmetastatic thyroid tumors. MiXCR re-clonotyped the PCR reads for TCRdb. The table lists around 15,000 clones, roughly 33% of them singletons, with 9.5% to 15% in the top ten. All patients were untreated before thyroid surgery. The sample comprised tumor tissue. These receptors were taken from a male donor with papillary thyroid cancer or a benign thyroid nodule (not recorded which). Some clones in this sample may be carry-over from other donors' samples.

This clone has ten or more counts. The rearrangement uses TRBV6-5 and TRBJ2-5, with D uncertain. CDR3 size: 16 residues. Germline V gene sequence: CDR1 MNHEY, CDR2 SVGAGI. Trimming pared 0 bases from V and 2 bases from J, leaving 13 bases between. CDR3 region: CASSYSMGGFQETQYF. For the CDR3, the DNA is TGTGCCAGCAGTTACTCGATGGGCGGTTTTCAAGAGACCCAGTACTTC.

This clone has only a few counts. The rearrangement joins TRBV24-1 to TRBJ2-7; D uncertain. Germline V gives CDR1 KGHDR, CDR2 SFDVKD. V dropped 3 bases and J dropped 4 bases, with 9 bases sitting between them. The CDR3 has 13 residues. Here the CDR3 DNA reads TGTGCCACCAGTGATCCAATAGGATACGAGCAGTACTTC. Protein sequence: CATSDPIGYEQYF.

The gene calls are TRBV11-3 and TRBJ2-7; 7 bases are a match to TRBD1. V was pared by 4 bases and J by 0 bases, with 9 bases of the junction left unmatched. The CDR3 has 16 residues. Germline-derived CDR1 and CDR2 are SGHNT and YENEEA. Here the CDR3 DNA reads TGTGCCAGCAGCTCCCTGGACAGGACAAGCTCCTACGAGCAGTACTTC. As protein: CASSSLDRTSSYEQYF.

The rearrangement joins TRBV7-2 to TRBJ2-1, with D unresolved. The CDR3 has 14 residues. CDR1 and CDR2 (germline): SGHTA, FQGNSA. The V and J ends lost 5 bases and 8 bases respectively, with 16 bases between them. Here the CDR3 DNA reads TGTGCCAGCAGCCCCTTCAAGGGTGGCGATGAGCAGTTCTTC. This codes for CASSPFKGGDEQFF.

The rearrangement uses TRBV4-1 and TRBJ1-3, with TRBD1 matching over 9 bases. Trimming removed 2 bases from V and 2 bases from J; junction bases left unmatched: 4. CDR1 MGHRA and CDR2 YSYEKL come from the germline V gene. This CDR3 contains 16 residues. The CDR3 sequence: CASSQPGQGPGNTIYF. CDR3 DNA: TGCGCCAGCAGCCAACCAGGACAGGGGCCTGGAAACACCATATATTTT.

The V call is TRBV10-3, the J call TRBJ1-6; 7 nucleotides agree with TRBD1. The germline gives CDR1 ENHRY, CDR2 SYGVKD. Germline trimming cut 4 bases from V and 8 bases from J; bases unmatched to any gene: 2. The CDR3 is made up of 13 amino acids. The CDR3 sequence: CAISGDSDSPLHF. In DNA, the CDR3 is TGTGCCATCAGTGGGGACAGCGATTCACCCCTCCACTTT.

The chain uses TRBV5-1 and TRBJ1-1; 7 bases align to TRBD1. The CDR3 loop spans 13 amino acids. V was clipped by 3 bases and J by 11 bases; unmatched bases: 10. Germline V lookup: CDR1 SGHRS, CDR2 YFSETQ. The CDR3 loop reads CASSSKTGLYAFF. The CDR3 DNA is TGCGCCAGCAGCTCGAAGACAGGGTTGTATGCTTTCTTT. Based on the CDR3 plus reference TRBV5-1 and TRBJ1-1, the full variable domain is KAGVTQTPRYLIKTRGQQVTLSCSPISGHRSVSWYQQTPGQGLQFLFEYFSETQRNKGNFPGRFSGRQFSNSRSEMNVSTLELGDSALYLCASSSKTGLYAFFGQGTRLTVV.

This clone is medium-sized in the sample. V is TRBV6-1 and J is TRBJ2-7; weak D call: TRBD1 (6 bases). This CDR3 region has 15 residues. The germline CDR1 and CDR2 sequences are MNHNS and SASEGT. V was clipped by 6 bases and J by 2 bases, with 17 bases between them. CDR3 loop: CASSREFRTAYEQYF. Written as DNA, the CDR3 is TGTGCCAGCAGCCGTGAATTTCGGACAGCCTACGAGCAGTACTTC.

V gene TRBV20-1 combines with J gene TRBJ2-3; D not certain. CDR3 length equals 11 residues. Trimming stripped 6 bases from V and 2 bases from J, with 6 bases between. The V gene's germline CDR1 is DFQATT and CDR2 SNEGSKA (reference sequence). The CDR3 DNA follows: TGCAGTGCCCACTTCACAGATACGCAGTATTTT. Amino acid sequence: CSAHFTDTQYF.

This clone was detected a few times. Sequence at one end of the junction differs from germline and may be a read error. The V gene is TRBV7-9, the J gene TRBJ1-1; weak D call: TRBD1 (6 bases). This CDR3 is 14 amino acids long. Germline V gene data show CDR1 as SEHNR and CDR2 as FQNEAQ (reference sequence). The CDR3 reads CASSLLRGNTEAFF. CDR3 DNA: TGTGCCAGCAGCTTATTAAGGGGGAACACTGAAGCTTTTTTT.

In its sample, this clone ranks as medium-sized (0.01 to 0.1%). This chain uses TRBV24-1 with TRBJ2-3, with TRBD2 identical over 7 bases. The V segment lost 1 base and the J segment 2 bases; nucleotides outside the gene matches: 5. The length of the CDR3 is 16 residues. CDR1 KGHDR and CDR2 SFDVKD come from the germline V gene. CDR3 amino acids: CATSDLQRDFTDTQYF. The CDR3 DNA sequence: TGTGCCACCAGTGATTTACAGCGGGATTTCACAGATACGCAGTATTTT.

This clone showed up many times. This chain uses TRBV28 with TRBJ1-5; no clear D. Trimming cost V 3 bases and J 2 bases, with 14 bases left between them. Germline V CDR1 and CDR2: MDHEN, SYDVKM. The CDR3 consists of 16 residues. The CDR3 nucleotides are TGTGCCAGCAGTTTCTCCAGGTCTAGGGGCAATCAGCCCCAGCATTTT. The encoded protein is CASSFSRSRGNQPQHF.

The chain combines TRBV5-1 with TRBJ2-1, with 10 bases lining up with TRBD1. Germline trimming cut 4 bases from V and 2 bases from J; bases unmatched to any gene: 6. The V gene's germline CDR1 is SGHRS and CDR2 YFSETQ. The CDR3 is made up of 16 amino acids. CDR3 protein: CASSLRTGGAYNEQFF. The CDR3 DNA follows: TGCGCCAGCAGCCTTAGGACAGGGGGGGCCTACAATGAGCAGTTCTTC.

In its sample, this clone is medium-sized (0.01 to 0.1%). V gene TRBV24-1 combines with J gene TRBJ2-6; D is possibly TRBD1 or TRBD2 (5 bases each). The CDR3 covers 17 residues. Trimming stripped 2 bases from V and 2 bases from J, with 12 bases between. The germline gives CDR1 KGHDR, CDR2 SFDVKD. CDR3 nucleotides: TGTGCCACCAGTGATTCGGGGCCAGGGACTGGGGCCAACGTCCTGACTTTC. Encoded protein: CATSDSGPGTGANVLTF.

This clone rates as medium-sized. The chain links TRBV2 to TRBJ1-3; TRBD1 matches 8 bases. CDR1 and CDR2 from the germline V gene are SNHLY and FYNNEI. This CDR3 region has 15 residues. V was clipped by 6 bases and J by 0 bases; unmatched bases: 4. CDR3 in amino acids: CASRLQGVSGNTIYF. The DNA for the CDR3 is TGTGCCAGCAGATTACAGGGGGTCTCTGGAAACACCATATATTTT.

In the case of this clone: The germline gene is not matched at one end of the junction; a read error may be the cause. This chain connects TRBV6-2 or TRBV6-3 to TRBJ2-1, with 9 bases aligning to TRBD1. The germline V gene encodes CDR1 MNHEY and CDR2 SVGEGT. The CDR3 runs to 15 residues. The CDR3 sequence: CASSYWGQGYNDLFF. The CDR3 region has the DNA TGTGCGAGCAGTTACTGGGGACAGGGATACAATGACCTGTTCTTC.

This clone is labeled medium-sized. The V and J genes are TRBV7-2 and TRBJ1-2, with 7 bases identical to TRBD1. Germline V gives CDR1 SGHTA, CDR2 FQGNSA. V gave up 0 bases and J gave up 6 bases; unmatched junction bases: 4. The CDR3 runs to 14 residues. The CDR3 DNA sequence: TGTGCCAGCAGCTTAGCGTCAGGGGGTAATGGCTACACCTTC. Encoded protein: CASSLASGGNGYTF. Using reference TRBV7-2 and TRBJ1-2 for the parts outside the CDR3, the full variable domain is GAGVSQSPSNKVTEKGKDVELRCDPISGHTALYWYRQSLGQGLEFLIYFQGNSAPDKSGLPSDRFSAERTGGSVSTLTIQRTQQEDSAVYLCASSLASGGNGYTFGSGTRLTVV.

V and J are TRBV7-2 and TRBJ2-1; 7 bases align to TRBD2. The CDR3 consists of 16 residues. Germline loops: CDR1 SGHTA, CDR2 FQGNSA. Losses at the gene ends were 5 bases for V and 2 bases for J; bases not matched to a gene: 9. CDR3 bases: TGTGCCAGCAGCGTATCGGGACTAACGGCCTACAATGAGCAGTTCTTC. This encodes CASSVSGLTAYNEQFF.

This clone was detected ten times or more. The V call is TRBV11-1, the J call TRBJ1-6, with D uncertain. Germline lookup yields CDR1 SGHAT and CDR2 FQDESV (reference sequence). V lost 5 bases, J lost 0 bases, and 14 bases lay in between. This CDR3 spans 17 amino acids. The CDR3 coding sequence is TGTGCCAGCAGCGAACCCCCAGCGAGCTCCTATAATTCACCCCTCCACTTT. It specifies CASSEPPASSYNSPLHF.

Details on this clone: Without the conserved terminal phenylalanine or tryptophan, this CDR3 likely stems from a read error. V and J are TRBV25-1 and TRBJ2-5; weak D call: TRBD1 (6 bases). CDR1 is MGHDK, CDR2 SYGVNS, per germline. The CDR3 covers 15 residues. CDR3 residues: CAGSETTTGQETQYC. In DNA form, the CDR3 reads TGTGCCGGCAGTGAAACCACGACAGGACAAGAGACCCAGTACTGC.

The chain combines TRBV19 with TRBJ2-3; D is undetermined. Germline values: CDR1 LNHDA, CDR2 SQIVND (reference sequence). The CDR3 loop spans 14 amino acids. Trimming cost V 6 bases and J 4 bases, with 14 bases left between them. CDR3 protein: CASSRAAGADTQYF. The CDR3 DNA reads as TGTGCCAGTAGCCGGGCCGCTGGCGCAGATACGCAGTATTTT.

The chain joins TRBV11-2 to TRBJ2-2; D may be TRBD2 (5 bases). Germline V CDR1 and CDR2: SGHAT, FQNNGV. Trimming took off 2 bases at V and 4 bases at J, with 14 bases between the two ends. This CDR3 is built from 16 residues. CDR3 nucleotide sequence: TGTGCCAGCAGCTTACGGACGAGCGGCATCACCGGGGAGCTGTTTTTT. Its protein is CASSLRTSGITGELFF. Full variable domain (remainder filled in from reference TRBV11-2 and TRBJ2-2): EAGVAQSPRYKIIEKRQSVAFWCNPISGHATLYWYQQILGQGPKLLIQFQNNGVVDDSQLPKDRFSAERLKGVDSTLKIQPAKLEDSAVYLCASSLRTSGITGELFFGEGSRLTVL.

Sample share makes this clone medium-sized (0.01 to 0.1%). The rearrangement links TRBV6-2 or TRBV6-3 to TRBJ2-7; D is ambiguous. Germline lookup yields CDR1 MNHEY and CDR2 SVGEGT. V was pared by 5 bases and J by 3 bases, with 14 bases between. CDR3 length equals 14 residues. The CDR3 is CASSRELPFYEQYF. The CDR3, as DNA: TGTGCCAGCAGTCGCGAGCTCCCCTTCTACGAGCAGTACTTC.

This chain connects TRBV30 to TRBJ2-1; maybe TRBD2 (7 bases). Between the trimmed V and J ends, which lost 1 base and 3 bases, there was a span of 13 bases. The CDR3 is made up of 15 amino acids. CDR1 and CDR2 from the germline V gene are GTSNPN and SVGIG (reference sequence). The CDR3, as DNA: TGTGCCTGGAGTGAGTGGGGGGGCAACTACAATGAGCAGTTCTTC. Translation: CAWSEWGGNYNEQFF.

Of note for this clone: It is likely a read error, because the conserved phenylalanine at the end of the CDR3 is missing. The genes are TRBV20-1 and TRBJ2-3, with 11 bases lining up with TRBD2. The length of the CDR3 is 14 residues. CDR1 is DFQATT, CDR2 SNEGSKA, per germline (reference sequence). The junction had 8 bases not matched to a gene; V was cut back by 5 bases and J by 7 bases. CDR3 protein: CSAGSGRETYTQYL. The DNA for the CDR3 is TGCAGTGCTGGTAGCGGGAGGGAAACATATACGCAGTATTTA.

This clone was seen a handful of times. This chain links TRBV28 with TRBJ1-5; D gene uncertain. Germline CDR1 and CDR2: MDHEN and SYDVKM. Trimming left V 5 bases short and J 3 bases short, with 14 bases between. The CDR3 is 15 amino acids. CDR3 sequence (DNA): TGTGCCAGCAGTCCAGTTGGTGGAAACAATCAGCCCCAGCATTTT. Its protein product is CASSPVGGNNQPQHF.

The chain is built from TRBV20-1 and TRBJ2-2; TRBD2 agrees at 8 bases. The CDR3 runs to 17 residues. CDR1 DFQATT and CDR2 SNEGSKA come from the germline V gene (reference sequence). V shed 0 bases, J shed 0 bases, and the junction held 6 bases outside the gene matches. As DNA, the CDR3 is TGCAGTGCTAGAGATCTACTAGCGGAGTCGAACACCGGGGAGCTGTTTTTT. Amino acids: CSARDLLAESNTGELFF.

In its sample, this clone was seen a few times. The chain is built from TRBV10-3 and TRBJ2-1; D gene uncertain. CDR1 ENHRY and CDR2 SYGVKD come from the germline V gene. The CDR3 runs 11 residues. Trimming stripped 4 bases from V and 5 bases from J, with 3 bases between. For the CDR3, the DNA is TGTGCCATCAGTGCAAACAATGAGCAGTTCTTC. The encoded protein is CAISANNEQFF.

In its sample, this clone ranks as medium-sized. The V gene is TRBV20-1, the J gene TRBJ2-3; D gene uncertain. There are 13 residues in the CDR3. V was clipped by 5 bases and J by 2 bases, with 11 bases between them. CDR1 is DFQATT and CDR2 is SNEGSKA in the germline V gene (reference sequence). CDR3 nucleotides: TGCAGTGCTTTATTAGACCACACAGATACGCAGTATTTT. This gives the protein CSALLDHTDTQYF.

This clone has ten or more counts. The chain recombines TRBV9 with TRBJ2-3; weak D call: TRBD2 (6 bases). Trimming left V 0 bases short and J 3 bases short, with 11 bases between. The CDR3 length is 15 residues. The germline V gene encodes CDR1 SGDLS and CDR2 YYNGEE. Here the CDR3 DNA reads TGTGCCAGCAGCGTAGGCTCGGCGGGAACAGATACGCAGTATTTT. This codes for CASSVGSAGTDTQYF.